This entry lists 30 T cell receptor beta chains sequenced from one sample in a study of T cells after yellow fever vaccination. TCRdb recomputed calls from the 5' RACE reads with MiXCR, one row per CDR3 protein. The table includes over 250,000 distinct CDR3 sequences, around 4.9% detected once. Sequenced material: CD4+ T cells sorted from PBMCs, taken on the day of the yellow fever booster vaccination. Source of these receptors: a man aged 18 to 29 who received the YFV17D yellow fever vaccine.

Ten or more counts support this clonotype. In DNA form, the CDR3 reads TGTGCCAGCAGTGACTCCAAACGGGGCAATCAGCCCCAGCATTTT. Translating gives CASSDSKRGNQPQHF. The rearrangement links TRBV25-1 to TRBJ1-5; D gene uncertain. Germline values: CDR1 MGHDK, CDR2 SYGVNS. This CDR3 region has 15 residues. V was pared by 3 bases and J by 2 bases, with 11 bases between. Together with reference TRBV25-1 and TRBJ1-5, the CDR3 gives the full variable domain: EADIYQTPRYLVIGTGKKITLECSQTMGHDKMYWYQQDPGMELHLIHYSYGVNSTEKGDLSSESTVSRIRTEHFPLTLESARPSHTSQYLCASSDSKRGNQPQHFGDGTRLSIL.

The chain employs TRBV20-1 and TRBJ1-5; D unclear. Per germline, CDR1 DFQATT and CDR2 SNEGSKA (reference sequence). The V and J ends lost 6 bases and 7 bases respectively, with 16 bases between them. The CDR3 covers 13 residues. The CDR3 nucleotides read TGCAGTGCGCCAGGTGGAGGGAGCCAGCCCCAGCATTTT. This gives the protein CSAPGGGSQPQHF.

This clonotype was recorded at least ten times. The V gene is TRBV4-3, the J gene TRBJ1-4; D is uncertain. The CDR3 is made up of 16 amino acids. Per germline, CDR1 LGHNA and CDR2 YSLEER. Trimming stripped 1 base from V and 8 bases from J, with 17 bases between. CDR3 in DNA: TGCGCCAGCAGCCAAGTGAGAGAGGGCTGGGGAGAAAAACTGTTTTTT. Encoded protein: CASSQVREGWGEKLFF.

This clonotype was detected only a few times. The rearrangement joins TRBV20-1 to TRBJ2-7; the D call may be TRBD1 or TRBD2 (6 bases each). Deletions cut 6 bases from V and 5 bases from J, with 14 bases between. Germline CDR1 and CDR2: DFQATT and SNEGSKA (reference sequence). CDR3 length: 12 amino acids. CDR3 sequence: CSALRGLNEQYV. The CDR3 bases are TGCAGTGCCCTCCGGGGGCTAAACGAGCAGTACGTC.

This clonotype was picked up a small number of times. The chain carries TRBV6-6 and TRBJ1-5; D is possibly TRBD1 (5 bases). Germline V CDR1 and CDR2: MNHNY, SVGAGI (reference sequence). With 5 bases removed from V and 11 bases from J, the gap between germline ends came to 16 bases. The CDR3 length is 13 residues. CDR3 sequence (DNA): TGTGCCAGCAGTCCCGGGACTGGGGGAGCCCAGCATTTT. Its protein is CASSPGTGGAQHF.

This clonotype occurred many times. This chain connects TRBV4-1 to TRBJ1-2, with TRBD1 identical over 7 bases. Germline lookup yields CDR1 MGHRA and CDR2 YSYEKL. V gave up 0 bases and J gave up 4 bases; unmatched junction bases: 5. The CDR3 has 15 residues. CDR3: CASSQEYRGRYGYTF. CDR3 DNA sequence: TGCGCCAGCAGCCAAGAGTACAGGGGCCGCTATGGCTACACCTTC.

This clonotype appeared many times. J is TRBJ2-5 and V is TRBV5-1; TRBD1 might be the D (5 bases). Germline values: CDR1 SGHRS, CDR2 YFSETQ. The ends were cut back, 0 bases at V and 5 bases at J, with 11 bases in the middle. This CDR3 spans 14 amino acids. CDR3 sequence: CASSLADSGETQYF. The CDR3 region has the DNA TGCGCCAGCAGCTTGGCCGACAGTGGGGAGACCCAGTACTTC.

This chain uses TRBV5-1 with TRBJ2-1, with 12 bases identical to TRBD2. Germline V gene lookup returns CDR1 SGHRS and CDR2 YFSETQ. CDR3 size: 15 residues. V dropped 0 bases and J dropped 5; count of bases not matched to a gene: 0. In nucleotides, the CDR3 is TGCGCCAGCAGCTTGGGGACTAGCGGGAACAATGAGCAGTTCTTC. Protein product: CASSLGTSGNNEQFF.

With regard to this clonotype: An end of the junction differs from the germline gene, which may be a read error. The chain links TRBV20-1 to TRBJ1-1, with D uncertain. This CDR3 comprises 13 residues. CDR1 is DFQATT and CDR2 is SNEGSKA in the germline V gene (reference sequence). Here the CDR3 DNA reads TGCAGTGCCAGAGTTGGCACGAACACTGAAGCTTTCTTT. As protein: CSARVGTNTEAFF.

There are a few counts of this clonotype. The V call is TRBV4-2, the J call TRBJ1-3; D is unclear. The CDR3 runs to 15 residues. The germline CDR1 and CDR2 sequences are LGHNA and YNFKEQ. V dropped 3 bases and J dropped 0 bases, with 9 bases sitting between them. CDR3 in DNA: TGTGCCAGCAGCCAGACGGGTTACTCTGGAAACACCATATATTTT. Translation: CASSQTGYSGNTIYF.

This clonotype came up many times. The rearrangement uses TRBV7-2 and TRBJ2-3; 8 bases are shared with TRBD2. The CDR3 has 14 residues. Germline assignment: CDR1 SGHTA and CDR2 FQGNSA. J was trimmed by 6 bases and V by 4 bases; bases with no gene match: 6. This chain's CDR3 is CASSWTGGQDTQYF. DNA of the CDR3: TGTGCCAGCAGCTGGACGGGGGGGCAGGATACGCAGTATTTT.

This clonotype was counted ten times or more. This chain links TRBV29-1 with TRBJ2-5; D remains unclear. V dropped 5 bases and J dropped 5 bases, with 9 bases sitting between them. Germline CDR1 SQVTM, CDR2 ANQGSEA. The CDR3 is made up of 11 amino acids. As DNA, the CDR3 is TGCAGCGTTCTCTTCGGGGAGACCCAGTACTTC. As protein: CSVLFGETQYF.

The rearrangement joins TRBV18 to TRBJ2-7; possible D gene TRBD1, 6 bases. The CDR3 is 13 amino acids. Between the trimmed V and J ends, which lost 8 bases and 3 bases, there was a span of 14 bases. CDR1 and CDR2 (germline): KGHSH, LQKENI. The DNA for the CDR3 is TGTGCCAGCGCTACGGGACAAAGCTACGAGCAGTACTTC. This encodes CASATGQSYEQYF.

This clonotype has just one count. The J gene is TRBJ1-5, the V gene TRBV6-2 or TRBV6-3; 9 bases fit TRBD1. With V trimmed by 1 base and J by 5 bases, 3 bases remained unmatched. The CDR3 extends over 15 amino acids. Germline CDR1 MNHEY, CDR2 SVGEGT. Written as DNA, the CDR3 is TGTGCCAGCAGTTACTGGGGACAGGGAGATCAGCCCCAGCATTTT. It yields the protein CASSYWGQGDQPQHF.

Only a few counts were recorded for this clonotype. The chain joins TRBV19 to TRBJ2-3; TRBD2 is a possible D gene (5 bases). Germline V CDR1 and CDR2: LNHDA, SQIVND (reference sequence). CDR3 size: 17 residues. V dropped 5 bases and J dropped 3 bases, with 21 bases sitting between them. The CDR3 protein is CASSLYGASGATDTQYF. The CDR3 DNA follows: TGTGCCAGTAGTCTTTATGGAGCGAGCGGAGCTACAGATACGCAGTATTTT.

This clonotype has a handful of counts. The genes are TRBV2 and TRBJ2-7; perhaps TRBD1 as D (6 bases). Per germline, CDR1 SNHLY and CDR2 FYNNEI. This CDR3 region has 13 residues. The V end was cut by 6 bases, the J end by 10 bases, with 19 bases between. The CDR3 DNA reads TGTGCCAGCAGCGCGATTTTATCAGGGGATCAGTACTTC. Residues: CASSAILSGDQYF. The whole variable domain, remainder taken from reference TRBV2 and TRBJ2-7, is EPEVTQTPSHQVTQMGQEVILRCVPISNHLYFYWYRQILGQKVEFLVSFYNNEISEKSEIFDDQFSVERPDGSNFTLKIRSTKLEDSAMYFCASSAILSGDQYFGPGTRLTVT.

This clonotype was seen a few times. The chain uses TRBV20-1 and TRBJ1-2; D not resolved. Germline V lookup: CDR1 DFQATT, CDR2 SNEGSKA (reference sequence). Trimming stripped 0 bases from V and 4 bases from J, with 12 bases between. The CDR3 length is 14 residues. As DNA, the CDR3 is TGCAGTGCTAGAGATATCGCCCGTGGCTATGGCTACACCTTC. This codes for CSARDIARGYGYTF.

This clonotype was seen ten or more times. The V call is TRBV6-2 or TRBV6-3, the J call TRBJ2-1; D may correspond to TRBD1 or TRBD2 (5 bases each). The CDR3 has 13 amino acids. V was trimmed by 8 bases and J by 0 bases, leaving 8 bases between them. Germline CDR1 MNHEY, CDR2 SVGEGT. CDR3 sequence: CASGTDSYNEQFF. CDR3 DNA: TGTGCCAGCGGGACCGACTCCTACAATGAGCAGTTCTTC.

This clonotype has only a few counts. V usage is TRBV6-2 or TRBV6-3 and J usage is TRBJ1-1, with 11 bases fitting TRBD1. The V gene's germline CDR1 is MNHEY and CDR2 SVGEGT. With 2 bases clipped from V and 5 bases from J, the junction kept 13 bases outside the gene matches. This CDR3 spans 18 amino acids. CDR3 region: CASSYAGTGGWGRTEAFF. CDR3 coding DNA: TGTGCCAGCAGTTACGCCGGGACAGGGGGTTGGGGAAGGACTGAAGCTTTCTTT.

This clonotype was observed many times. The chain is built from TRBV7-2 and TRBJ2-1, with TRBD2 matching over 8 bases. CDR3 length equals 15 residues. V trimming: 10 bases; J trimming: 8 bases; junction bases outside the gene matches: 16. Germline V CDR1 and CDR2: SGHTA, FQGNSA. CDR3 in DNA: TGTGCCACCATCCGGGGGGGGTTATTTCGCCATGAGCAGTTCTTC. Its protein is CATIRGGLFRHEQFF.

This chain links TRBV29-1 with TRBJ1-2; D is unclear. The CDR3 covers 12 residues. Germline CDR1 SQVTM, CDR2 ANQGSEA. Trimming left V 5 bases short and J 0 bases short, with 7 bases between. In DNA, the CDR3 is TGCAGCGTTCACCGGTCTAACTATGGCTACACCTTC. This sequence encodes CSVHRSNYGYTF.

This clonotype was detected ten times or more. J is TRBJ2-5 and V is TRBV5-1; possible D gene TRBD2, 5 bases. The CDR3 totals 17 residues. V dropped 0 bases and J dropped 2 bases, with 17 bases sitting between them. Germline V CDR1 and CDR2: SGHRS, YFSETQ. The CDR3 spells CASSLALGPATQETQYF. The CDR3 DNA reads TGCGCCAGCAGCTTGGCACTAGGACCGGCGACACAAGAGACCCAGTACTTC.

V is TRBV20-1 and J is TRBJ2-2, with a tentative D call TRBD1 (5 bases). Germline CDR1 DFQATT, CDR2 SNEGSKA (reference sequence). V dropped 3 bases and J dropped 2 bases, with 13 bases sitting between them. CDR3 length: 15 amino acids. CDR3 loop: CSARSDRPNTGELFF. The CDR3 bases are TGCAGTGCTAGGTCCGACAGACCAAACACCGGGGAGCTGTTTTTT.

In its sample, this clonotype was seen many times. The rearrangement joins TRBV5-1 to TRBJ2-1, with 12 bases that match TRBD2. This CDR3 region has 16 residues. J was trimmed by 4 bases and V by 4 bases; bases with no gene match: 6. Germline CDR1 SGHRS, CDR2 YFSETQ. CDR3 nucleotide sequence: TGCGCCAGCAGCCCCTCTAGCGGGGGGGTTTACAATGAGCAGTTCTTC. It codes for CASSPSSGGVYNEQFF.

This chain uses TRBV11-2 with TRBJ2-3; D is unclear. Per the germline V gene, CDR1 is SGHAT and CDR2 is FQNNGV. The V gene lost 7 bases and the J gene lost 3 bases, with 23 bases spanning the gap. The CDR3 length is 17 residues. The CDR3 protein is CASNLLVGAMSTDTQYF. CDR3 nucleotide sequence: TGTGCCAGCAACCTCCTGGTAGGCGCTATGAGTACAGATACGCAGTATTTT.

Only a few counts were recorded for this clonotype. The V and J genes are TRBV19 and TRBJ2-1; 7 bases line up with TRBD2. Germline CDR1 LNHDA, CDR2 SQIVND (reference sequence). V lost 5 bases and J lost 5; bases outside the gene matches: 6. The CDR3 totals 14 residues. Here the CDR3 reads CASSAASGNNEQFF. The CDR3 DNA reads TGTGCCAGTAGTGCGGCTAGCGGTAACAATGAGCAGTTCTTC.

The CDR3 coding sequence is TGTGCCATCAGTCGGGAGGGGGCGCGCGGCTACACCTTC. It encodes CAISREGARGYTF. V is TRBV10-3 and J is TRBJ1-2; 7 nucleotides align to TRBD1. Trimming at V came to 5 bases and at J to 8 bases, leaving 8 bases not matched to a gene. There are 13 residues in the CDR3. Germline V gene lookup returns CDR1 ENHRY and CDR2 SYGVKD.

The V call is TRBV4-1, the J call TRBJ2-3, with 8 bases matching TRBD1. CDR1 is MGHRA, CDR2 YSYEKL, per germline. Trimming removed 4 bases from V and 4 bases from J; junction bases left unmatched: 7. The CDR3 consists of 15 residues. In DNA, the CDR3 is TGCGCCAGCAGCCGTAAGACAGGGGATCCAGATACGCAGTATTTT. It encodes CASSRKTGDPDTQYF.

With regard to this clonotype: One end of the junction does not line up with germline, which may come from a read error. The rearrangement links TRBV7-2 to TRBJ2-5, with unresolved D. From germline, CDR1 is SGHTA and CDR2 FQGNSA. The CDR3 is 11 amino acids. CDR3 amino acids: CASSLFWTQYF. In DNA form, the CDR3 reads TGTGCCAGTAGCTTATTTTGGACCCAGTACTTC. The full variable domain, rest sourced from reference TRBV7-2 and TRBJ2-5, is GAGVSQSPSNKVTEKGKDVELRCDPISGHTALYWYRQSLGQGLEFLIYFQGNSAPDKSGLPSDRFSAERTGGSVSTLTIQRTQQEDSAVYLCASSLFWTQYFGPGTRLLVL.

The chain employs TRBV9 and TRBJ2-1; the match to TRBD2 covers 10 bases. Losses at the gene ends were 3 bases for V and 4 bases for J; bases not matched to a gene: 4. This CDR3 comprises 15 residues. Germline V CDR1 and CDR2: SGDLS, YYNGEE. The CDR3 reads CASSELAGGYNEQFF. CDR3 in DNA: TGTGCCAGCAGCGAATTAGCGGGGGGTTACAATGAGCAGTTCTTC.